A selection of T cell receptor beta chains follows, all from one sample in a study of blood T cells in healthy people across ages. TCRdb redid the calling of the 5' RACE reads with MiXCR, one entry per CDR3 protein. The table lists about 1,000,000 distinct CDR3 sequences, roughly 45% of them singletons. The specimen was blood. Receptor source: a woman aged 55-69 years in good health. The CDR3 runs from the conserved cysteine through the conserved F or W. The order of the fields is clone size, D gene, V gene, J gene, CDR3 protein, CDR3 DNA. D genes are given only for firm matches. The size of a clone is reported for some rows only, either as once, few or many, or as a class for expanded clones.

once,.,TRBV11-3,TRBJ2-7,CASSLRSGWDEQYF,TGTGCCAGCAGCTTAAGGTCTGGCTGGGATGAGCAGTACTTC
.,.,TRBV20-1,TRBJ2-6,CSAAKGGLSRAGANVLTF,TGCAGTGCTGCCAAGGGGGGATTAAGTCGAGCTGGGGCCAACGTCCTGACTTTC
.,TRBD2,TRBV7-2,TRBJ2-7,CASSLQLGLAGYEQYF,TGTGCCAGCAGCTTACAACTGGGACTAGCGGGCTACGAGCAGTACTTC
.,.,TRBV9,TRBJ2-5,CASSKQGLETQYF,TGTGCCAGCAGCAAGCAAGGGTTGGAGACCCAGTACTTC
few,TRBD1,TRBV2,TRBJ2-1,CASQQGLGEQFF,TGTGCCAGCCAACAGGGGTTAGGTGAGCAGTTCTTC
.,.,TRBV9,TRBJ2-5,CASSEKMYQETQYF,TGTGCCAGCAGCGAGAAAATGTACCAAGAGACCCAGTACTTC
.,TRBD2,TRBV5-1,TRBJ2-1,CASSLGGLASNEQFF,TGCGCCAGCAGCTTGGGGGGACTAGCGAGTAATGAGCAGTTCTTC
few,.,TRBV25-1,TRBJ2-1,CASSEGAEQFF,TGTGCCAGCAGTGAAGGAGCGGAGCAGTTCTTC
.,TRBD1,TRBV12-3/TRBV12-4,TRBJ2-7,CASRRDRDLYEQYF,TGTGCCAGCCGTCGGGACAGGGACCTCTACGAGCAGTACTTC
.,.,TRBV6-2/TRBV6-3,TRBJ2-5,CASSYLHLSGLEGPIQETQYF,TGTGCCAGCAGTTACTTACACCTTTCGGGTTTGGAGGGGCCAATTCAAGAGACCCAGTACTTC
once,TRBD1,TRBV6-2/TRBV6-3,TRBJ2-2,CASSHPGGNTGELFF,TGTGCCAGCAGTCACCCAGGGGGGAACACCGGGGAGCTGTTTTTT
few,TRBD2,TRBV29-1,TRBJ2-4,CSGTRRYF,TGCAGCGGGACTAGGCGGTACTTC
few,.,TRBV4-2,TRBJ2-7,CASSPVREVYEQYF,TGTGCCAGCAGCCCCGTAAGGGAGGTCTACGAGCAGTACTTC
few,TRBD1,TRBV29-1,TRBJ1-2,CSVAGDRGVNYGYTF,TGCAGCGTCGCCGGGGACAGGGGAGTTAACTATGGCTACACCTTC
few,TRBD1,TRBV13,TRBJ2-7,CASSSGTGFDEQYF,TGTGCCAGCAGCTCCGGGACAGGGTTTGACGAGCAGTACTTC
once,.,TRBV5-4,TRBJ2-5,CASSKEDISKETQYF,TGTGCCAGCAGCAAGGAGGACATTTCGAAAGAGACCCAGTACTTC
.,.,TRBV18,TRBJ2-5,CASSPQREPGVLETQYF,TGTGCCAGCTCACCGCAACGAGAGCCAGGGGTTTTGGAGACCCAGTACTTC
once,.,TRBV20-1,TRBJ1-5,CSASRGYVKPQHF,TGCAGTGCTAGTCGCGGATATGTGAAGCCCCAGCATTTT
.,.,TRBV7-6,TRBJ2-5,CASSLNSPGTETQYF,TGTGCCAGCAGCTTAAACAGTCCTGGGACGGAGACCCAGTACTTC
few,.,TRBV20-1,TRBJ2-1,CSARDLAVSSYNEQFF,TGCAGTGCTAGAGATCTAGCCGTAAGCTCCTACAATGAGCAGTTCTTC
few,.,TRBV18,TRBJ2-5,CASSLSGTEGGKTQYF,TGTGCCAGCTCACTTTCCGGGACAGAGGGAGGAAAGACCCAGTACTTC